The next 19 T cell receptor beta chains were all read from a single sample in a study of cytomegalovirus exposure and HLA in healthy donors. The PCR employed 60 Vbeta primers together with 13 Jbeta primers. Here immunoSEQ multiplex PCR was the method, and the copy in TCRdb shows in-frame clones only, minus some. Among about 94,000 clones listed, just under 80% were seen once. Sequenced: PBMCs. The receptor source for this set is a woman in her forties in good health and CMV-seronegative.

The chain carries TRBV13 and TRBJ2-4; TRBD1 might be the D (5 bases). Per the germline V gene, CDR1 is PRHDT and CDR2 is FYEKMQ (reference sequence). This CDR3 spans 15 amino acids. The V gene lost 6 bases and the J gene lost 3 bases, with 15 bases spanning the gap. The CDR3 region has the DNA TGTGCCAGCAGTCTCGCAGGGTGGGACAAAAACATTCAGTACTTC. Translated: CASSLAGWDKNIQYF.

CDR3 protein: CASSYKNKQYF. CDR3 DNA: TGTGCCAGCAGTTACAAAAATAAGCAGTACTTC. This chain connects TRBV6-5 to TRBJ2-7; D call uncertain. Trimming pared 2 bases from V and 8 bases from J, leaving 7 bases between. The CDR3 has 11 amino acids. Germline lookup yields CDR1 MNHEY and CDR2 SVGAGI.

This clone was counted once. V and J are TRBV29-1 and TRBJ1-1; weak D call: TRBD1 (6 bases). From germline, CDR1 is SQVTM and CDR2 ANQGSEA. This CDR3 spans 15 amino acids. Trimming cost V 6 bases and J 8 bases, with 25 bases left between them. CDR3 residues: CSVQWLGGQISEAFF. The CDR3 nucleotides are TGCAGCGTCCAATGGCTGGGGGGGCAGATTTCCGAAGCTTTCTTT. The complete variable domain, with remaining parts taken from reference TRBV29-1 and TRBJ1-1, reads SAVISQKPSRDICQRGTSLTIQCQVDSQVTMMFWYRQQPGQSLTLIATANQGSEATYESGFVIDKFPISRPNLTFSTLTVSNMSPEDSSIYLCSVQWLGGQISEAFFGQGTRLTVV.

This rearrangement joins TRBV28 to TRBJ1-1, with D hard to call. V was clipped by 8 bases and J by 1 base, with 5 bases between them. CDR1 and CDR2 from the germline V gene are MDHEN and SYDVKM. The CDR3 contains 11 residues. The CDR3 DNA reads TGTGCCAGCGAGGAGAACACTGAAGCTTTCTTT. Translating gives CASEENTEAFF.

The rearrangement links TRBV5-1 to TRBJ2-1, with 13 positions matching TRBD2. The V and J ends lost 6 bases and 0 bases, in that order; junction bases with no gene match: 9. The germline CDR1 and CDR2 sequences are SGHRS and YFSETQ. This CDR3 has 18 amino acids. In DNA, the CDR3 is TGCGCCAGCAAATCCGGGACTAGCGGGGCGAGCTCCTACAATGAGCAGTTCTTC. Translation: CASKSGTSGASSYNEQFF.

V and J are TRBV11-2 and TRBJ2-7, with 8 bases fitting TRBD1. V trimming: 5 bases; J trimming: 3 bases; junction bases outside the gene matches: 6. Per the germline V gene, CDR1 is SGHAT and CDR2 is FQNNGV. The CDR3 has 14 amino acids. The CDR3 here is CASSPGQGNYEQYF. Written as DNA, the CDR3 is TGTGCCAGCAGCCCAGGACAGGGAAACTACGAGCAGTACTTC.

This clone was counted only a few times. This rearrangement joins TRBV4-3 to TRBJ1-3; D is uncertain. This CDR3 contains 16 residues. CDR1 and CDR2 (germline): LGHNA, YSLEER. Deletions cut 0 bases from V and 1 base from J, with 10 bases between. CDR3 residues: CASSQDLAFSGNTIYF. For the CDR3, the DNA is TGCGCCAGCAGCCAAGATTTAGCTTTTTCTGGAAACACCATATATTTT.

The V call is TRBV2, the J call TRBJ2-7; 7 nucleotides align to TRBD2. Germline V gene lookup returns CDR1 SNHLY and CDR2 FYNNEI. The V segment lost 7 bases and the J segment 2 bases; nucleotides outside the gene matches: 8. The CDR3 covers 14 residues. Here the CDR3 DNA reads TGTGCCAGCAACGATCAGCGGGGAACCTACGAGCAGTACTTC. Amino acids: CASNDQRGTYEQYF.

The V gene is TRBV7-9, the J gene TRBJ1-6, with D possibly being TRBD1 (6 bases). The V end lost 10 bases, the J end lost 7 bases, and 14 bases lay between the germline ends. Germline CDR1 and CDR2: SEHNR and FQNEAQ (reference sequence). The CDR3 consists of 13 residues. The CDR3 loop reads CATVQDRNSPLHF. CDR3 nucleotide sequence: TGTGCCACGGTCCAGGACAGAAATTCACCCCTCCACTTT.

This clone has only a few counts. The chain combines TRBV6-5 with TRBJ1-4; 7 bases are shared with TRBD1. The CDR3 loop spans 15 amino acids. J gave up 8 bases and V 2 bases, and 8 bases lay outside the gene matches. CDR1 and CDR2 (germline): MNHEY, SVGAGI. The CDR3 DNA sequence: TGTGCCAGCAGTTACGACAGGGCAGGAAGGGAAAAACTGTTTTTT. Amino acids: CASSYDRAGREKLFF.

In its sample, this clone was seen a few times. The J gene is TRBJ1-1, the V gene TRBV6-6; possibly TRBD1 for D (5 bases). V was cut by 6 bases and J by 11 bases, with 13 bases left in between. The V gene's germline CDR1 is MNHNY and CDR2 SVGAGI (reference sequence). The CDR3 is made up of 11 amino acids. CDR3 in DNA: TGTGCCAGCAGATCCAGGGTGAGGGCTTTCTTT. Amino acids: CASRSRVRAFF.

CDR3 region: CASSWNRGYTDTQYF. The CDR3 DNA reads TGTGCCAGCAGCTGGAACAGGGGATACACAGATACGCAGTATTTT. V usage is TRBV5-4 and J usage is TRBJ2-3, with 7 bases identical to TRBD1. CDR3 length: 15 amino acids. The V gene's germline CDR1 is SGHNT and CDR2 YYREEE (reference sequence). The junction had 6 bases not matched to a gene; V was cut back by 3 bases and J by 2 bases.

This chain uses TRBV28 with TRBJ2-2, with TRBD1 matching over 7 bases. The germline V gene has CDR1 MDHEN and CDR2 SYDVKM. CDR3 length: 18 amino acids. V dropped 3 bases and J dropped 3; count of bases not matched to a gene: 13. This CDR3 is CASSFPRYDREYTGELFF. CDR3 nucleotide sequence: TGTGCCAGCAGTTTCCCTCGTTACGACAGGGAGTACACCGGGGAGCTGTTTTTT. Drawing the rest from reference TRBV28 and TRBJ2-2, the complete variable domain is DVKVTQSSRYLVKRTGEKVFLECVQDMDHENMFWYRQDPGLGLRLIYFSYDVKMKEKGDIPEGYSVSREKKERFSLILESASTNQTSMYLCASSFPRYDREYTGELFFGEGSRLTVL.

V is TRBV14 and J is TRBJ2-2; TRBD1 agrees at 12 bases. V was pared by 6 bases and J by 6 bases, with 8 bases of the junction left unmatched. The germline V gene encodes CDR1 SGHDN and CDR2 FVKESK. This CDR3 is 16 amino acids long. DNA of the CDR3: TGTGCCAGCAGGGAGACCGGGACAGGGGGCCCCGGGGAGCTGTTTTTT. It specifies CASRETGTGGPGELFF.

J is TRBJ2-3 and V is TRBV14; 12 nucleotides align to TRBD2. In germline, CDR1 is SGHDN, CDR2 FVKESK. The V gene end was trimmed by 5 bases and the J gene end by 3 bases; junction bases not matched to a gene: 12. This CDR3 spans 18 amino acids. CDR3 nucleotide sequence: TGTGCCAGCAGCGAATCCTTACTAGCGGGGGGATGGACAGATACGCAGTATTTT. Amino acid sequence: CASSESLLAGGWTDTQYF.

This clone was recorded only once. The J gene is TRBJ1-1, the V gene TRBV9, with D perhaps TRBD1 (6 bases). Trimming stripped 0 bases from V and 4 bases from J, with 13 bases between. CDR3 length equals 15 residues. Germline V gene data show CDR1 as SGDLS and CDR2 as YYNGEE. The CDR3 is CASSVVPGEGTEAFF. Written as DNA, the CDR3 is TGTGCCAGCAGCGTAGTTCCAGGGGAGGGCACTGAAGCTTTCTTT.

The chain recombines TRBV7-2 with TRBJ1-6, with 7 bases lining up with TRBD1. Trimming cost V 2 bases and J 5 bases; bases outside gene matches: 6. The CDR3 covers 16 residues. Germline CDR1 reads SGHTA; CDR2 reads FQGNSA. In DNA, the CDR3 is TGTGCCAGCAGCTTACGGAGGGGGCGCAATAATTCACCCCTCCACTTT. The encoded protein is CASSLRRGRNNSPLHF.

The V gene is TRBV4-2, the J gene TRBJ1-6; D possibly corresponds to TRBD1 (6 bases). The CDR3 has 16 amino acids. Germline-derived CDR1 and CDR2 are LGHNA and YNFKEQ. V was pared by 3 bases and J by 8 bases, with 17 bases between. CDR3 region: CASSQAVGTSDSPLHF. CDR3 nucleotides: TGTGCCAGCAGCCAGGCCGTTGGGACAAGCGATTCACCCCTCCACTTT.

J is TRBJ1-1 and V is TRBV28; tentative D call: TRBD1 (6 bases). The germline gives CDR1 MDHEN, CDR2 SYDVKM. The CDR3 consists of 17 residues. The V and J ends lost 6 bases and 0 bases respectively, with 20 bases between them. The CDR3 DNA reads TGTGCCAGCAGGATGACAGGTAAACGCGGTCTGAACACTGAAGCTTTCTTT. It translates to CASRMTGKRGLNTEAFF.